Listed below are T cell receptor beta chains from one sample, sequenced in a study of T cells in Graves' hyperthyroidism and ophthalmopathy. A single record per CDR3 protein comes from TCRdb applying MiXCR to the multiplex PCR reads. The table records about 360,000 distinct CDR3 sequences, roughly 13% of them present only once. Material: blood. The receptors here all came from a woman between 18 and 29 years old with Graves' hyperthyroidism. Both conserved end residues are part of each CDR3. Each record gives: V gene, clone size, J gene, D gene, CDR3 protein, CDR3 DNA. D genes are given only for firm matches. Size tells how often a clone was seen (once, few, many) or the class of an expanded clone, and some rows leave it out.

TRBV6-1	few	TRBJ2-7	TRBD1	CASSAYRGSSYEQYF	TGTGCCAGCAGTGCCTACAGGGGTAGCTCCTACGAGCAGTACTTC
TRBV25-1	few	TRBJ1-2	-	CASSEDNYGYTF	TGTGCCAGCAGTGAGGATAACTATGGCTACACCTTC
TRBV24-1	many	TRBJ1-1	-	CATSVGRDTEAFF	TGTGCCACCAGTGTCGGGAGGGACACTGAAGCTTTCTTT
TRBV5-1	-	TRBJ2-7	-	CASSPWGSSSYEQYF	TGCGCCAGCAGCCCTTGGGGGTCCAGCTCCTACGAGCAGTACTTC
TRBV5-1	-	TRBJ1-3	-	CASSFRGAGNTIYF	TGCGCCAGCAGCTTCAGGGGTGCTGGAAACACCATATATTTT
TRBV10-2	-	TRBJ2-2	-	CATLTEGGPGELFF	TGCGCCACCCTGACCGAGGGGGGGCCCGGGGAGCTGTTTTTT
TRBV12-5	many	TRBJ2-1	TRBD2	CASGLVLAGLAGGGNYNEQFF	TGTGCTAGTGGTTTGGTACTGGCAGGGCTAGCGGGGGGGGGAAACTACAATGAGCAGTTCTTC
TRBV5-1	many	TRBJ1-2	-	CASSSGQWGGYGYTF	TGCGCCAGCAGCTCTGGACAGTGGGGTGGCTATGGCTACACCTTC
TRBV15	few	TRBJ2-2	-	CATSSRIAANTGELFF	TGTGCCACCAGCAGTAGGATAGCGGCGAACACCGGGGAGCTGTTTTTT
TRBV5-6	few	TRBJ1-6	-	CASSLVGAGNSPLHF	TGTGCCAGCAGCTTGGTAGGGGCAGGTAATTCACCCCTCCACTTT
TRBV11-2	-	TRBJ2-7	-	CASSLAPNYEQYF	TGTGCCAGCAGCTTAGCCCCGAACTACGAGCAGTACTTC
TRBV12-3/TRBV12-4	many	TRBJ2-3	TRBD2	CASSGLAGARDTQYF	TGTGCCAGCAGTGGACTAGCGGGAGCTAGAGATACGCAGTATTTT
TRBV20-1	many	TRBJ1-2	-	CSAKPVGGYTF	TGCAGTGCTAAACCGGTGGGAGGCTACACCTTC
TRBV30	many	TRBJ2-1	-	CAWSTDTLPSYNEQFF	TGTGCCTGGAGTACAGACACTCTTCCCTCCTACAATGAGCAGTTCTTC
TRBV19	-	TRBJ2-3	-	CASSIGMQGSYTDTQYF	TGTGCCAGTAGTATTGGAATGCAGGGGTCCTACACAGATACGCAGTATTTT
TRBV4-3	many	TRBJ2-3	-	CASSQDLSGQYTDTQYF	TGCGCCAGCAGCCAAGATTTATCAGGACAGTACACAGATACGCAGTATTTT
TRBV18	many	TRBJ1-3	-	CASSPWTGNAIYF	TGTGCCAGCTCACCATGGACCGGCAACGCCATATATTTT
TRBV4-2	-	TRBJ2-5	-	CASSQTEGDQETQYF	TGTGCCAGCAGCCAAACCGAGGGGGACCAAGAGACCCAGTACTTC
TRBV28	many	TRBJ1-2	-	CASSTKGSYTF	TGTGCCAGCAGTACCAAAGGGAGCTACACCTTC
TRBV5-1	many	TRBJ2-7	TRBD2	CASSYSGRAEYEQYF	TGCGCCAGCAGCTATAGCGGGAGGGCGGAGTACGAGCAGTACTTC
TRBV28	many	TRBJ2-6	-	CASSLYWRGPIPGANVLTF	TGTGCCAGCAGTTTATACTGGAGGGGACCTATTCCTGGGGCCAACGTCCTGACTTTC
TRBV29-1	many	TRBJ1-4	TRBD1	CSGRTGGEKLFF	TGCAGCGGAAGGACAGGAGGGGAAAAACTGTTTTTT
TRBV9	few	TRBJ2-2	-	CASSVVGGNTGELFF	TGTGCCAGCAGCGTAGTAGGGGGTAACACCGGGGAGCTGTTTTTT
TRBV6-2/TRBV6-3	-	TRBJ1-6	TRBD1	CASSYSDREHSPLHF	TGTGCCAGCAGTTACTCAGACAGGGAACATTCACCCCTCCACTTT
TRBV6-2/TRBV6-3	many	TRBJ1-1	-	CASSYRGAGGSAFF	TGTGCCAGCAGTTATCGGGGAGCGGGAGGTTCGGCTTTCTTT
TRBV12-3/TRBV12-4	many	TRBJ2-2	-	CASSLSVGAAGELFF	TGTGCCAGCAGTTTAAGCGTGGGGGCGGCCGGGGAGCTGTTTTTT
TRBV19	few	TRBJ2-7	TRBD1	CAAGTGIYEQYF	TGTGCCGCCGGGACAGGGATCTACGAGCAGTACTTC
TRBV27	many	TRBJ2-1	TRBD1	CASSIDRGSNNEQFF	TGTGCCAGCAGCATCGACAGGGGGTCCAACAATGAGCAGTTCTTC
TRBV20-1	many	TRBJ2-7	TRBD2	CSARGTSGGSMWREQYF	TGCAGTGCTAGAGGGACTAGCGGGGGTTCGATGTGGCGCGAGCAGTACTTC
TRBV12-3/TRBV12-4	many	TRBJ2-1	-	CASSLMASNHNEQFF	TGTGCCAGCAGTTTAATGGCCAGTAATCACAATGAGCAGTTCTTC
TRBV15	many	TRBJ2-3	-	CATSRAMTGTYTDTQYF	TGTGCCACCAGCAGAGCCATGACCGGAACTTACACAGATACGCAGTATTTT
TRBV19	few	TRBJ1-2	TRBD1	CASSMGQGAFGYTF	TGTGCCAGTAGTATGGGACAGGGGGCGTTTGGCTACACCTTC
TRBV11-3	many	TRBJ2-1	-	CASSLGLHNEQFF	TGTGCCAGCAGCTTAGGACTACACAATGAGCAGTTCTTC
TRBV5-4	-	TRBJ1-1	TRBD1	CASSPRTGGMNTEAFF	TGTGCCAGCAGCCCACGGACAGGGGGCATGAACACTGAAGCTTTCTTT
TRBV7-2	many	TRBJ1-1	-	CASSLSTANTEAFF	TGTGCCAGCAGCTTGTCGACGGCGAACACTGAAGCTTTCTTT
TRBV11-2	many	TRBJ1-2	-	CASSLDSVGAPYGYTF	TGTGCCAGCAGCTTAGACTCAGTTGGGGCTCCTTATGGCTACACCTTC
TRBV20-1	-	TRBJ1-4	-	CSAGRRGEKLFF	TGCAGTGCTGGACGAAGGGGTGAAAAACTGTTTTTT
TRBV6-1	few	TRBJ2-7	TRBD2	CASSLLGLAGYEQYF	TGTGCCAGCAGTCTCCTGGGACTAGCGGGCTACGAGCAGTACTTC
TRBV20-1	many	TRBJ1-1	-	CSAFINGRIEAFF	TGCAGTGCTTTCATAAACGGACGGATTGAAGCTTTCTTT
TRBV6-1	many	TRBJ1-1	-	CATSEAFF	TGTGCCACATCTGAAGCTTTCTTT
TRBV24-1	many	TRBJ1-5	TRBD1	CATSDPDRGNQPQHF	TGTGCCACCAGTGATCCCGACAGGGGGAACCAGCCCCAGCATTTT
TRBV15	many	TRBJ1-3	-	CATSTPALRGNTIYF	TGTGCCACCAGCACCCCCGCTCTCCGAGGAAACACCATATATTTT
TRBV4-2	-	TRBJ2-3	TRBD2	CASSLRGSGAITDTQYF	TGTGCCAGCAGCCTGCGCGGCAGCGGGGCCATCACAGATACGCAGTATTTT
TRBV7-2	many	TRBJ2-3	-	CASSKWPSRAGPTDTQYF	TGTGCCAGCAGCAAGTGGCCCTCGCGAGCGGGTCCTACAGATACGCAGTATTTT
TRBV4-2	few	TRBJ1-2	-	CASSQETGSRGYTF	TGTGCCAGCAGCCAAGAAACAGGGTCAAGGGGCTACACCTTC
TRBV20-1	once	TRBJ1-4	TRBD1	CSASRQPGGDHEKLFF	TGCAGTGCTAGCCGGCAGCCAGGGGGGGATCATGAAAAACTGTTTTTT
TRBV5-4	-	TRBJ2-3	TRBD2	CASRLAGGSGTDTQYF	TGTGCCAGCAGACTAGCGGGGGGGTCTGGCACAGATACGCAGTATTTT
TRBV2	once	TRBJ2-3	TRBD1	CASGQGVPDTQYF	TGTGCCAGTGGACAGGGGGTGCCAGATACGCAGTATTTT
TRBV10-1	many	TRBJ1-2	-	CASSTTVRSPGYTF	TGCGCCAGCAGCACGACAGTACGAAGTCCTGGCTACACCTTC
TRBV7-2	many	TRBJ2-7	TRBD1	CASSLLGTATYEQYF	TGTGCCAGCAGCTTATTGGGGACAGCTACCTACGAGCAGTACTTC
TRBV18	many	TRBJ2-5	-	CASSPREFETQYF	TGTGCCAGCTCACCAAGGGAATTCGAGACCCAGTACTTC
TRBV4-1	few	TRBJ1-2	-	CASSPTTMIYTF	TGCGCCAGCAGCCCTACCACGATGATCTACACCTTC
TRBV5-1	many	TRBJ2-3	-	CASSLDSTDTQYF	TGTGCCAGCAGTCTGGACAGCACAGATACGCAGTATTTT
TRBV6-1	-	TRBJ1-5	-	CASKEKTSSNQPQHF	TGTGCCAGCAAAGAAAAGACAAGCTCGAATCAGCCCCAGCATTTT
TRBV20-1	many	TRBJ1-5	-	CSARDNQGKGNQPQHF	TGCAGTGCTAGAGATAACCAGGGGAAGGGCAATCAGCCCCAGCATTTT
TRBV5-1	many	TRBJ2-4	-	CASSPLGPPREPPQNIQYF	TGCGCCAGCAGCCCTCTCGGGCCCCCCAGAGAACCCCCCCAAAACATTCAGTACTTC
TRBV11-2	many	TRBJ2-7	-	CASSFMRSSYEQYF	TGTGCCAGCAGCTTCATGAGGAGCTCCTACGAGCAGTACTTC
TRBV12-3/TRBV12-4	many	TRBJ1-4	-	CASSLGGAQNEKLFF	TGTGCCAGCAGCCTGGGGGGGGCTCAAAATGAAAAACTGTTTTTT
TRBV14	-	TRBJ2-7	-	CASSQLGSYEQYF	TGTGCCAGCAGCCAACTGGGTTCCTACGAGCAGTACTTC